This T cell receptor (beta chain) came from a study of T-cell memory formation after mild COVID-19. Overall study context: For the most part, TCR clusters were specific to one donor. Study-wide findings and caveats: CD4/CD8 balance held among clones contracting day 15 to 85, and later expanders leaned CD4+. Memory sampled before infection contained some responding clones, suggesting cross-reactive memory joined.

Constant-segment-primed 5'RACE gave TCR alpha and TCR beta cDNA libraries with sample barcodes and UMIs. TCRdb used MiXCR to reprocess the 5' RACE reads, holding one entry per CDR3 protein. The repertoire has around 320,000 distinct CDR3 sequences, just under 20% of them found once; the top ten carry roughly 21%. A remark on this clonotype: Its antigen remains unknown.

Trimming shortened V by 10 bases and J by 9 bases, and 15 bases separated the two germline ends. This CDR3 has 11 amino acids. The clonotype originates from a man younger than 35 who had mild COVID-19 (a few samples of this study predate the infection). Cell type and time point are not known. The sample taken for sequencing was PBMCs or a T cell subset sorted from them (not recorded which). The chain has TRBV12-3 or TRBV12-4 and TRBJ1-2; D unresolved. CDR3 residues: CAISLGVSYTF. CDR3 nucleotide sequence: TGTGCCATCTCTCTTGGGGTGAGCTACACCTTC.